These 30 T cell receptor beta chains were sequenced from one sample in a study of blood T cell repertoires in COVID-19. The table came from immunoSEQ multiplex PCR; TCRdb's copy has only in-frame clones and leaves some out. Found here are tens of thousands of clones, less than 85% of them singletons; the top ten hold roughly 12%. Sequences were obtained from peripheral blood. The receptors here all came from a human donor in a cohort sampled during active COVID-19.

This chain uses TRBV6-5 with TRBJ1-2, with 7 bases matching TRBD1. The CDR3 extends over 15 amino acids. The V and J ends lost 0 bases and 8 bases, in that order; junction bases with no gene match: 9. The germline V gene has CDR1 MNHEY and CDR2 SVGAGI. CDR3: CASSYSNRQGRGYTF. The CDR3 DNA follows: TGTGCCAGCAGTTACTCAAACAGACAGGGCAGGGGCTACACCTTC.

A few counts support this clone. The chain couples TRBV11-2 to TRBJ2-7; D perhaps matches TRBD2 (6 bases). V shed 5 bases and J shed 0 bases, with 8 bases lying between them. Germline values: CDR1 SGHAT, CDR2 FQNNGV. The CDR3 length is 13 residues. CDR3 sequence reads: CASSMGGSYEQYF. The CDR3 bases are TGTGCCAGCAGCATGGGAGGCTCCTACGAGCAGTACTTC.

The V and J genes are TRBV5-7 and TRBJ2-5, with 11 bases lining up with TRBD1. TRBV5-7 is an ORF, with its function uncertain. The junction had 4 bases not matched to a gene; V was cut back by 2 bases and J by 4 bases. CDR3 length: 15 amino acids. CDR3 loop: CASSLPGTGGETQYF. DNA for the CDR3: TGTGCCAGCAGCTTACCCGGGACAGGGGGAGAGACCCAGTACTTC.

The chain recombines TRBV10-1 with TRBJ1-5, with 8 bases fitting TRBD1. This CDR3 has 22 residues. V shed 0 bases and J 8 bases; nucleotides not matched to a gene: 27. CDR1 WNHNN and CDR2 SYGVQD come from the germline V gene (reference sequence). The CDR3 loop is CASSESPGRPSAVSGGFEPQHF. CDR3 DNA sequence: TGCGCCAGCAGTGAGTCCCCCGGGAGGCCGTCGGCTGTCTCAGGGGGCTTTGAGCCCCAGCATTTT.

This clone was observed a handful of times. This chain joins TRBV2 and TRBJ1-6; 7 nucleotides match TRBD1. The J segment lost 9 bases and the V segment lost 4 bases, leaving 12 bases of the junction unmatched. Looked up from germline, CDR1 is SNHLY and CDR2 is FYNNEI. The CDR3 totals 16 residues. This chain's CDR3 is CASSVGTGTEGSPLHF. The CDR3 DNA sequence: TGTGCCAGCAGTGTCGGGACCGGGACAGAAGGTTCACCCCTCCACTTT.

This clone showed up just once. The CDR3 region is CASRTTGGVGIQPQHF. CDR3 DNA: TGTGCCAGCAGGACAACAGGGGGTGTAGGGATTCAGCCCCAGCATTTT. The chain recombines TRBV27 with TRBJ1-5; 8 bases fit TRBD1. V lost 6 bases to trimming and J lost 6 bases; unmatched junction nucleotides: 13. CDR3 length: 16 amino acids. Germline CDR1 MNHEY, CDR2 SMNVEV (reference sequence).

The chain employs TRBV4-1 and TRBJ2-3, with 11 nucleotides matching TRBD2. CDR3 length: 16 amino acids. From germline, CDR1 is MGHRA and CDR2 YSYEKL. The J segment lost 6 bases and the V segment lost 0 bases, leaving 5 bases of the junction unmatched. DNA for the CDR3: TGCGCCAGCAGCCAAGATCAACTAGCGGGGGTGGATACGCAGTATTTT. Translated: CASSQDQLAGVDTQYF.

This chain links TRBV30 with TRBJ1-4; D ambiguous. With 3 bases removed from V and 3 bases from J, the gap between germline ends came to 14 bases. Germline V gene data show CDR1 as GTSNPN and CDR2 as SVGIG (reference sequence). This CDR3 is 15 amino acids long. The CDR3 sequence: CAWRVGGMANEKLFF. The CDR3 DNA reads TGTGCCTGGAGAGTAGGAGGGATGGCTAATGAAAAACTGTTTTTT.

The chain uses TRBV11-3 and TRBJ1-1; D gene unclear. Per germline, CDR1 SGHNT and CDR2 YENEEA. The CDR3 loop spans 15 amino acids. V dropped 1 base and J dropped 0 bases, with 9 bases sitting between them. CDR3 coding DNA: TGTGCCAGCAGCTTAGCGGGCGGGATGAACACTGAAGCTTTCTTT. It specifies CASSLAGGMNTEAFF.

This clone was observed a single time. The genes are TRBV7-9 and TRBJ2-1, with D perhaps matching TRBD1 (5 bases). CDR1 SEHNR and CDR2 FQNEAQ come from the germline V gene (reference sequence). The length of the CDR3 is 12 residues. V shed 6 bases and J shed 10 bases, with 13 bases lying between them. CDR3 in amino acids: CASRGPFSEQFF. The DNA of the CDR3 is TGTGCCAGCAGGGGGCCTTTTAGCGAGCAGTTCTTC.

This clone has a handful of counts. CDR3 sequence: CASSQGDRNTEAFF. The CDR3, as DNA: TGTGCCAGCAGCCAAGGGGACAGGAACACTGAAGCTTTCTTT. The chain has TRBV3-1 (or the pseudogene TRBV3-2) and TRBJ1-1; 7 nucleotides align to TRBD1. The CDR3 covers 14 residues. V shed 1 base, J shed 1 base, and the junction held 0 bases outside the gene matches. CDR1 and CDR2 from the germline V gene are LGHDT and YNNKEL (reference sequence).

This clone appeared a single time. The chain couples TRBV7-2 to TRBJ1-6; 7 bases align to TRBD1. Germline V gives CDR1 SGHTA, CDR2 FQGNSA. V trimming: 5 bases; J trimming: 7 bases; junction bases outside the gene matches: 14. CDR3 length: 17 residues. The CDR3 region is CASSRTGRDRTNSPLHF. CDR3 DNA sequence: TGTGCCAGCAGCCGCACCGGCCGGGACAGAACCAATTCACCCCTCCACTTT.

The chain carries TRBV11-2 and TRBJ2-7; 8 bases match TRBD1. CDR3 size: 14 residues. V trimming: 5 bases; J trimming: 4 bases; junction bases outside the gene matches: 7. In germline, CDR1 is SGHAT, CDR2 FQNNGV. The CDR3 reads CASSLGTGGYEQYF. The CDR3 bases are TGTGCCAGCAGCCTTGGGACAGGCGGTTACGAGCAGTACTTC. Full variable domain (rest looked up from reference TRBV11-2 and TRBJ2-7): EAGVAQSPRYKIIEKRQSVAFWCNPISGHATLYWYQQILGQGPKLLIQFQNNGVVDDSQLPKDRFSAERLKGVDSTLKIQPAKLEDSAVYLCASSLGTGGYEQYFGPGTRLTVT.

The CDR3 coding sequence is TGCGCCAGCAGCTTGATCGACAGTGCGAGCACTGAAGCTTTCTTT. It codes for CASSLIDSASTEAFF. The rearrangement links TRBV5-1 to TRBJ1-1; TRBD1 might be the D (5 bases). The CDR3 contains 15 residues. Trimming shortened V by 1 base and J by 4 bases, and 14 bases separated the two germline ends. Germline V gene data show CDR1 as SGHRS and CDR2 as YFSETQ.

The table lists this clone with a few counts. The J gene is TRBJ1-2, the V gene TRBV19; 12 bases are shared with TRBD1. Germline V CDR1 and CDR2: LNHDA, SQIVND (reference sequence). The junction had 13 bases not matched to a gene; V was cut back by 9 bases and J by 5 bases. This CDR3 has 16 amino acids. The DNA of the CDR3 is TGTGCCAGGGATAGGGACAGGGGGCGTCCGTGGTATGGCTACACCTTC. Its protein is CARDRDRGRPWYGYTF.

The sample holds one count of this clone. CDR3 coding DNA: TGTGCCAGTAGTATCGACAGGGGTCCTTCCTACGAGCAGTACTTC. This codes for CASSIDRGPSYEQYF. V is TRBV19 and J is TRBJ2-7, with 8 bases aligning to TRBD1. The junction had 5 bases not matched to a gene; V was cut back by 3 bases and J by 1 base. Looked up from germline, CDR1 is LNHDA and CDR2 is SQIVND (reference sequence). The CDR3 runs to 15 residues.

The chain joins TRBV5-1 to TRBJ2-7; D gene ambiguous. The V gene lost 0 bases and the J gene lost 5 bases, with 12 bases spanning the gap. This CDR3 is built from 14 residues. The germline V gene encodes CDR1 SGHRS and CDR2 YFSETQ. In nucleotides, the CDR3 is TGCGCCAGCAGCTTGGTTTCCAGCGTGAACGAGCAGTACTTC. Translated, it gives CASSLVSSVNEQYF. The entire variable domain, with the rest obtained from reference TRBV5-1 and TRBJ2-7, is as follows: KAGVTQTPRYLIKTRGQQVTLSCSPISGHRSVSWYQQTPGQGLQFLFEYFSETQRNKGNFPGRFSGRQFSNSRSEMNVSTLELGDSALYLCASSLVSSVNEQYFGPGTRLTVT.

This clone was counted a few times. V and J are TRBV7-9 and TRBJ1-2; a weak D match, TRBD1 (6 bases). Trimming shortened V by 4 bases and J by 0 bases, and 9 bases separated the two germline ends. This CDR3 has 14 amino acids. In germline, CDR1 is SEHNR, CDR2 FQNEAQ (reference sequence). Written as DNA, the CDR3 is TGTGCCAGCAGCTACAGGGCCTCTAACTATGGCTACACCTTC. The encoded protein is CASSYRASNYGYTF.

This chain connects TRBV6-2 or TRBV6-3 to TRBJ2-3; tentatively, D is TRBD2 (6 bases). Germline V gene lookup returns CDR1 MNHEY and CDR2 SVGEGT. The CDR3 totals 15 residues. V lost 5 bases to trimming and J lost 3 bases, with 15 bases between them. This CDR3 is CASSTGRRGTDTQYF. In DNA, the CDR3 is TGTGCCAGCAGTACAGGCCGGAGGGGAACAGATACGCAGTATTTT.

This clone appeared a few times. J is TRBJ1-2 and V is TRBV6-6; 9 bases are shared with TRBD1. Germline V gene sequence: CDR1 MNHNY, CDR2 SVGAGI (reference sequence). This CDR3 has 12 amino acids. The J segment lost 7 bases and the V segment lost 5 bases, leaving 2 bases of the junction unmatched. Here the CDR3 reads CASSDRGVGYTF. The CDR3 DNA sequence: TGTGCCAGCAGTGACAGGGGGGTTGGCTACACCTTC.

CDR3 residues: CASSLGLFGGYGYTF. CDR3 coding DNA: TGTGCCAGCAGTTTGGGGCTTTTTGGGGGGTATGGCTACACCTTC. This chain links TRBV6-5 with TRBJ1-2; maybe TRBD1 (5 bases). V dropped 4 bases and J dropped 5 bases, with 17 bases sitting between them. This CDR3 is 15 amino acids long. Germline CDR1 is MNHEY and CDR2 is SVGAGI.

The V and J genes are TRBV7-2 and TRBJ1-2, with D maybe TRBD1 (6 bases). The CDR3 is 14 amino acids. V was clipped by 7 bases and J by 7 bases, with 19 bases between them. Germline V gene data show CDR1 as SGHTA and CDR2 as FQGNSA. CDR3 loop: CASNPGGGRSGYTF. CDR3 DNA: TGTGCCAGCAACCCGGGGGGGGGCAGATCTGGCTACACCTTC.

V usage is TRBV2 and J usage is TRBJ1-1; D call uncertain. The CDR3 is 13 residues long. CDR1 and CDR2 (germline): SNHLY, FYNNEI. With 2 bases removed from V and 1 base from J, the gap between germline ends came to 5 bases. CDR3 loop: CASSERENTEAFF. As DNA, the CDR3 is TGTGCCAGCAGTGAAAGAGAGAACACTGAAGCTTTCTTT.

This sequence joins TRBV6-2 or TRBV6-3 and TRBJ2-7; 9 positions agree with TRBD1. The CDR3 loop spans 15 amino acids. V lost 5 bases and J lost 5; bases outside the gene matches: 10. The germline V gene encodes CDR1 MNHEY and CDR2 SVGEGT. CDR3 in DNA: TGTGCCAGCAGTAACCCCACAGGGGGCCAAGACGAGCAGTACTTC. This gives the protein CASSNPTGGQDEQYF.

The chain couples TRBV4-1 to TRBJ2-7; perhaps TRBD2 as D (6 bases). V lost 4 bases, J lost 1 base, and 14 bases lay in between. The CDR3 totals 15 residues. Germline CDR1 MGHRA, CDR2 YSYEKL. This CDR3 is CASSRNMGGSYEQYF. The CDR3 DNA is TGCGCCAGCAGCCGAAATATGGGGGGTTCCTACGAGCAGTACTTC.

J is TRBJ1-6 and V is TRBV6-5, with a possible D match to TRBD1 (6 bases). The CDR3 is made up of 15 amino acids. The V gene's germline CDR1 is MNHEY and CDR2 SVGAGI. V lost 5 bases and J lost 6, with 14 bases in between. CDR3 sequence: CASSPSGTSNSPLHF. CDR3 DNA sequence: TGTGCCAGCAGTCCATCCGGGACAAGTAATTCACCCCTCCACTTT.

This clone was detected only once. The chain has TRBV28 and TRBJ2-7; no firm D call. V was pared by 5 bases and J by 7 bases, with 9 bases between. The germline V gene encodes CDR1 MDHEN and CDR2 SYDVKM. The length of the CDR3 is 11 residues. The CDR3 DNA is TGTGCCAGCAGTGCCCAGACTGAGCAGTACTTC. This sequence encodes CASSAQTEQYF.

J is TRBJ1-2 and V is TRBV6-5; D is ambiguous. V was cut by 5 bases and J by 0 bases, with 13 bases left in between. This CDR3 has 15 amino acids. Per germline, CDR1 MNHEY and CDR2 SVGAGI. The CDR3 sequence is CASSLRLGANYGYTF. The CDR3, as DNA: TGTGCCAGCAGTCTGAGACTGGGAGCTAACTATGGCTACACCTTC.

This rearrangement joins TRBV4-1 to TRBJ2-1, with TRBD2 as a possible D gene (7 bases). The germline CDR1 and CDR2 sequences are MGHRA and YSYEKL. The CDR3 extends over 16 amino acids. V lost 0 bases and J 10 bases, leaving 19 bases between the germline ends. The CDR3 sequence is CASSQEGGLRPSEQFF. CDR3 nucleotide sequence: TGCGCCAGCAGCCAAGAGGGGGGGCTTCGACCCTCGGAGCAGTTCTTC.

The rearrangement uses TRBV3-1 (or the pseudogene TRBV3-2) and TRBJ1-1; D is ambiguous. CDR1 is LGHDT, CDR2 YNNKEL, per germline (reference sequence). This CDR3 is 11 amino acids long. V lost 3 bases and J 5 bases, leaving 4 bases between the germline ends. This chain's CDR3 is CASSHTTEAFF. The CDR3 coding sequence is TGTGCCAGCAGCCACACAACTGAAGCTTTCTTT.